These 4 T cell receptor beta chains originate from one sample sequenced in a study of persistence of HIV-infected CD4 T cells. Cells were stimulated with CMV-infected fibroblast lysates at 10 ug/mL. CD40L-negative CD69-negative CD45RO-high memory CD4+ T cells were sorted as populations depleted of antigen-responding cells. Their specific antigens are unknown. The immunoSEQ assay was version 4, run in survey mode. Only in-frame clones appear in the TCRdb table, and some are missing; sequencing was by immunoSEQ multiplex PCR. In the table there are fewer than 35,000 clones, roughly 80% of which are singletons. The sample here was CD4+ T cells sorted from PBMCs after 18-hour stimulation, taken from a patient who received antiretroviral therapy. The receptors originated from an adult woman with HIV who was CMV-seropositive.

This sequence joins TRBV7-9 and TRBJ2-1, with 9 bases identical to TRBD2. This CDR3 contains 15 residues. V was pared by 1 base and J by 7 bases, with 5 bases of the junction left unmatched. Germline CDR1 SEHNR, CDR2 FQNEAQ (reference sequence). The CDR3 coding sequence is TGTGCCAGCAGCTTAGGCAGCGGGAGGCGGAATGAGCAGTTCTTC. It yields the protein CASSLGSGRRNEQFF.

This clone was counted between two and nine times. This chain links TRBV10-3 with TRBJ2-3; possibly TRBD2 for D (5 bases). CDR3 length: 14 amino acids. Between the trimmed V and J ends, which lost 11 bases and 2 bases, there was a span of 17 bases. Looked up from germline, CDR1 is ENHRY and CDR2 is SYGVKD. The CDR3 region is CASGKAEDTDTQYF. The CDR3 region has the DNA TGTGCCTCCGGCAAGGCGGAGGACACAGATACGCAGTATTTT.

J is TRBJ2-7 and V is TRBV11-3; the D is unclear. CDR1 and CDR2 from the germline V gene are SGHNT and YENEEA. The ends were cut back, 4 bases at V and 6 bases at J, with 13 bases in the middle. The CDR3 covers 13 residues. The DNA of the CDR3 is TGTGCCAGCAGCTACGGGTATAATACCGAGCAGTACTTC. This translates into CASSYGYNTEQYF.

The chain is built from TRBV18 and TRBJ1-1; D not certain. The CDR3 is made up of 13 amino acids. The germline V gene encodes CDR1 KGHSH and CDR2 LQKENI. With 4 bases removed from V and 3 bases from J, the gap between germline ends came to 9 bases. The CDR3 reads CASSQKVDTEAFF. DNA for the CDR3: TGTGCCAGCTCACAAAAAGTGGACACTGAAGCTTTCTTT.